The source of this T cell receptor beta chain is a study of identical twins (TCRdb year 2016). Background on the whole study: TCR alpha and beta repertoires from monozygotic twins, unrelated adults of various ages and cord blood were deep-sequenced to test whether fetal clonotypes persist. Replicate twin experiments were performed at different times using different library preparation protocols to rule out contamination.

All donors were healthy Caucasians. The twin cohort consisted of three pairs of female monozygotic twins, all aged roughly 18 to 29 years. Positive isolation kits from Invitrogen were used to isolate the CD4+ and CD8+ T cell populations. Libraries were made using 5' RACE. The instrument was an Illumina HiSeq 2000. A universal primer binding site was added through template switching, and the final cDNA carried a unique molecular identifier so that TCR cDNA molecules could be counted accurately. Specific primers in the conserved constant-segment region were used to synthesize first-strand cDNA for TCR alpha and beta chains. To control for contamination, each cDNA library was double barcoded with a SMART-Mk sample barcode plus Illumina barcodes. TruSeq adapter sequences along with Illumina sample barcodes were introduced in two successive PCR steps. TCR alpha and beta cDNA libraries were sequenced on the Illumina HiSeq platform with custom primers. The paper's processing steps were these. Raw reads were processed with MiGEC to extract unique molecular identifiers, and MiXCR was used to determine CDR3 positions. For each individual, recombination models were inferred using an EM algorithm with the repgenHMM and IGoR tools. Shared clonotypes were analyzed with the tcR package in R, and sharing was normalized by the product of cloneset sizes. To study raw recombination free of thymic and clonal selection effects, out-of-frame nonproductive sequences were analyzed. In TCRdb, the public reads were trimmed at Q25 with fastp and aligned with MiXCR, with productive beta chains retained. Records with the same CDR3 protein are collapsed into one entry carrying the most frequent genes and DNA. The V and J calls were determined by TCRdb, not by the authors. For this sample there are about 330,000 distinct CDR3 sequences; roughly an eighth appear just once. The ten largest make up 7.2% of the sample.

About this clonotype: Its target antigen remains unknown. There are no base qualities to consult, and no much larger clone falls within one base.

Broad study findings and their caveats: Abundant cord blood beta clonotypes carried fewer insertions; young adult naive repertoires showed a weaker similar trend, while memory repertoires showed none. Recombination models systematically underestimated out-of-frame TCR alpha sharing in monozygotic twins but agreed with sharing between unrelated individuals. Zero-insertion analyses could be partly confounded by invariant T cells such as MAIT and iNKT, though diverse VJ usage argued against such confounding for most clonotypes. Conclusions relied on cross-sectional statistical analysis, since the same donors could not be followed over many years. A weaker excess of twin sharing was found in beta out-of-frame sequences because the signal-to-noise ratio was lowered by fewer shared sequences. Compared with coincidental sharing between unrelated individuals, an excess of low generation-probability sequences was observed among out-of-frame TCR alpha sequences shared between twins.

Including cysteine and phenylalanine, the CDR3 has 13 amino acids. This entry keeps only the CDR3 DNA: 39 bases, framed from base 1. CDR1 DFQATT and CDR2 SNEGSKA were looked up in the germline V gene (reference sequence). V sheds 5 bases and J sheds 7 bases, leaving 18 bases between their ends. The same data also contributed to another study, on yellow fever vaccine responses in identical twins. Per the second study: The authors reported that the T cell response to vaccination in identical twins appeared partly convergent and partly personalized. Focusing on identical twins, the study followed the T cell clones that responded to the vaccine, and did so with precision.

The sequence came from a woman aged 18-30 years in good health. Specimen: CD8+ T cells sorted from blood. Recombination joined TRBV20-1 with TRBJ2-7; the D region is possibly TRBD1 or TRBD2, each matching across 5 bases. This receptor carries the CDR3 CSAPDRDPREQYF. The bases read TGCAGTGCTCCCGACCGGGACCCTCGGGAGCAGTACTTC.